This TCR beta chain was identified in a study of control samples from healthy donors and cancer patients. Looked up from germline, CDR1 is LGHDT and CDR2 is YNNKEL (reference sequence). V lost 1 base and J lost 5, with 14 bases in between. The CDR3 is 15 amino acids. Libraries were prepared by immunoSEQ multiplex PCR; TCRdb keeps only in-frame clonotypes and omits some of them. The sample consists of 120,000 to 150,000 clones, 70% to 90% of them appearing once. The genes are TRBV3-1 (or the pseudogene TRBV3-2) and TRBJ1-1; possible D gene TRBD1, 5 bases. The sequenced material came from blood. The TCR sequence derives from a woman aged 25 to 39 in good health. The chain's CDR3 is CASSQGVRVGTEAFF. CDR3 nucleotide sequence: TGTGCCAGCAGCCAAGGTGTCAGGGTGGGGACTGAAGCTTTCTTT.